This T cell receptor beta chain was recorded in a study of T cells in localized non-small cell lung cancer. Study-wide findings and caveats: Sequence data derive from only one tumor region, so heterogeneity remains possible. Turning up in adjacent lung were a median roughly 50 of the top 100 tumor clones. Measurement of T cell clonality placed uninvolved adjacent lung highest, above the level in tumor. Longer overall survival associated with higher blood T cell density; shorter survival with higher adjacent-lung clonality.

With regard to this clone: Its specificity is not known.

Profiled with immunoSEQ multiplex PCR; TCRdb holds only in-frame clones, not every one. Seen here are tens of thousands of clones, more than 70% observed once, and the top ten hold more than 15%. Trimming removed 8 bases from V and 0 bases from J; junction bases left unmatched: 16. The germline CDR1 and CDR2 sequences are KGHSH and LQKENI. The CDR3 is 18 amino acids. The sequencing used PBMCs, collected before any cancer treatment. The V and J genes are TRBV18 and TRBJ1-5, with 7 bases aligning to TRBD1. This clonotype was sampled from a woman aged 40-75 years with stage II squamous cell lung carcinoma. This chain's CDR3 is CASLPAGRQGDSNQPQHF. Here the CDR3 DNA reads TGTGCCAGCCTACCGGCCGGGCGACAGGGCGATAGCAATCAGCCCCAGCATTTT.